The 32 T cell receptor beta chains reported below all come from one sample, sequenced in a study of blood T cell repertoires in COVID-19. Only in-frame clones appear in the TCRdb table, and some are missing; sequencing was by immunoSEQ multiplex PCR. The sample includes about 190,000 clones, more than 85% of them seen just once. The specimen sequenced was peripheral blood. These receptors all stem from a man aged 25-45 years with acute or convalescent COVID-19.

The chain employs TRBV5-4 and TRBJ2-2; 11 nucleotides match TRBD1. Trimming took 3 bases from V and 1 from J; bases not matched to a gene: 5. The germline V gene encodes CDR1 SGHNT and CDR2 YYREEE (reference sequence). The CDR3 length is 17 residues. CDR3 region: CASSSDRGRMNTGELFF. For the CDR3, the DNA is TGTGCCAGCAGCTCGGACAGGGGGCGTATGAACACCGGGGAGCTGTTTTTT.

The V call is TRBV30, the J call TRBJ1-2, with D unclear. From germline, CDR1 is GTSNPN and CDR2 SVGIG (reference sequence). The CDR3 covers 12 residues. Trimming removed 0 bases at V and 8 bases at J, with 10 bases between. In nucleotides, the CDR3 is TGTGCCTGGAGTGTACGTCAGCGGGGCTACACCTTC. Amino acids: CAWSVRQRGYTF.

The chain carries TRBV19 and TRBJ1-1, with a tentative D call TRBD1 (6 bases). There are 16 residues in the CDR3. Germline V gives CDR1 LNHDA, CDR2 SQIVND (reference sequence). V was trimmed by 5 bases and J by 4 bases, leaving 20 bases between them. CDR3 in amino acids: CASSPSSRGAATEAFF. The CDR3 coding sequence is TGTGCCAGTAGTCCCAGCTCTCGGGGGGCGGCCACTGAAGCTTTCTTT.

CDR3 residues: CATFGTSSYNSPLHF. In DNA, the CDR3 is TGTGCCACATTCGGTACGAGCTCCTATAATTCACCCCTCCACTTT. J is TRBJ1-6 and V is TRBV6-5; D ambiguous. V dropped 10 bases and J dropped 0 bases, with 13 bases sitting between them. Germline V gene sequence: CDR1 MNHEY, CDR2 SVGAGI. The CDR3 loop spans 15 amino acids.

This clone has a single count. The V gene is TRBV11-2, the J gene TRBJ2-7; TRBD2 aligns across 9 bases. The J segment lost 6 bases and the V segment lost 6 bases, leaving 12 bases of the junction unmatched. This CDR3 is 15 amino acids long. Germline CDR1 SGHAT, CDR2 FQNNGV. The CDR3 reads CASRSPGLARGEQYF. DNA of the CDR3: TGTGCCAGCAGGTCACCGGGACTAGCACGAGGCGAGCAGTACTTC.

V and J are TRBV4-1 and TRBJ2-7, with 9 positions matching TRBD1. V shed 1 base, J shed 2 bases, and the junction held 3 bases outside the gene matches. Germline assignment: CDR1 MGHRA and CDR2 YSYEKL. This CDR3 has 15 residues. CDR3 sequence reads: CASSQVQGATYEQYF. CDR3 nucleotide sequence: TGCGCCAGCAGCCAAGTACAGGGGGCGACCTACGAGCAGTACTTC.

The chain has TRBV15 and TRBJ1-4, with a weak D call TRBD1 (5 bases). With 0 bases removed from V and 6 bases from J, the gap between germline ends came to 11 bases. The V gene's germline CDR1 is LNHNV and CDR2 YYDKDF (reference sequence). The CDR3 runs to 15 residues. In DNA, the CDR3 is TGTGCCACCAGCAGAGATGGTCAGGGTGATGAAAAACTGTTTTTT. It specifies CATSRDGQGDEKLFF.

The J gene is TRBJ1-2, the V gene TRBV19, with D possibly TRBD1 on 6 matching bases. The V end lost 4 bases, the J end lost 2 bases, and 11 bases lay between the germline ends. The CDR3 is 14 amino acids. The germline V gene has CDR1 LNHDA and CDR2 SQIVND (reference sequence). The CDR3 nucleotides read TGTGCCAGTAGTACCGACAGGATCAACTATGGCTACACCTTC. Translating gives CASSTDRINYGYTF.

This chain's CDR3 is CASTYMGGIQGPNQPQHF. CDR3 DNA: TGTGCCAGCACTTACATGGGGGGGATCCAGGGCCCGAATCAGCCCCAGCATTTT. V usage is TRBV28 and J usage is TRBJ1-5; D possibly corresponds to TRBD1 (5 bases). Germline-derived CDR1 and CDR2 are MDHEN and SYDVKM. The CDR3 length is 18 residues. Deletions cut 7 bases from V and 4 bases from J, with 26 bases between. Variable domain in full (rest from reference TRBV28 and TRBJ1-5): DVKVTQSSRYLVKRTGEKVFLECVQDMDHENMFWYRQDPGLGLRLIYFSYDVKMKEKGDIPEGYSVSREKKERFSLILESASTNQTSMYLCASTYMGGIQGPNQPQHFGDGTRLSIL.

The chain couples TRBV19 to TRBJ1-5; D unresolved. The CDR3 consists of 14 residues. Trimming stripped 9 bases from V and 2 bases from J, with 14 bases between. In germline, CDR1 is LNHDA, CDR2 SQIVND (reference sequence). The CDR3: CASRGPSGNQPQHF. The CDR3 region has the DNA TGTGCCAGCCGAGGTCCTTCGGGCAATCAGCCCCAGCATTTT.

The rearrangement links TRBV9 to TRBJ1-2; 11 bases are a match to TRBD1. CDR3 size: 13 residues. V was clipped by 6 bases and J by 6 bases; unmatched bases: 4. Germline lookup yields CDR1 SGDLS and CDR2 YYNGEE. The CDR3 here is CASTRDRGNGYTF. The CDR3 DNA is TGTGCCAGCACCCGGGACAGGGGGAATGGCTACACCTTC.

The genes are TRBV29-1 and TRBJ1-1; D unclear. V was pared by 5 bases and J by 2 bases, with 12 bases between. The CDR3 length is 13 residues. The V gene's germline CDR1 is SQVTM and CDR2 ANQGSEA. This chain's CDR3 is CSVLKTRNTEAFF. CDR3 sequence (DNA): TGCAGCGTTTTGAAGACTCGAAACACTGAAGCTTTCTTT.

The rearrangement links TRBV10-3 to TRBJ2-5; D possibly corresponds to TRBD2 (5 bases). The CDR3 runs 12 residues. Looked up from germline, CDR1 is ENHRY and CDR2 is SYGVKD. Trimming removed 5 bases from V and 4 bases from J, with 8 bases in between. CDR3 loop: CAISYEGETQYF. DNA for the CDR3: TGTGCCATCAGTTATGAGGGAGAGACCCAGTACTTC.

This sequence joins TRBV5-4 and TRBJ2-2; D is possibly TRBD1 (6 bases). The germline gives CDR1 SGHNT, CDR2 YYREEE (reference sequence). The CDR3 consists of 14 residues. Trimming stripped 9 bases from V and 7 bases from J, with 19 bases between. CDR3 nucleotide sequence: TGTGCCACAAACAGGGACCCAGGTCTCGGGGAGCTGTTTTTT. It yields the protein CATNRDPGLGELFF.

This chain joins TRBV7-3 and TRBJ2-2, with D tentatively TRBD2 (6 bases). This CDR3 has 16 amino acids. Trimming shortened V by 5 bases and J by 6 bases, and 19 bases separated the two germline ends. Germline V gene sequence: CDR1 SGHTA, CDR2 FQGTGA. The CDR3 coding sequence is TGTGCCAGCAGCCTTCACGCAACAGGAGGGCCCGGGGAGCTGTTTTTT. Its translation is CASSLHATGGPGELFF. Using reference TRBV7-3 and TRBJ2-2 for the parts outside the CDR3, the full variable domain is GAGVSQTPSNKVTEKGKYVELRCDPISGHTALYWYRQSLGQGPEFLIYFQGTGAADDSGLPNDRFFAVRPEGSVSTLKIQRTERGDSAVYLCASSLHATGGPGELFFGEGSRLTVL.

The chain joins TRBV30 to TRBJ1-3; D gene unclear. CDR1 is GTSNPN, CDR2 SVGIG, per germline (reference sequence). V was shortened by 1 base and J by 4 bases, with 5 bases between the two germline ends. This CDR3 is 12 amino acids long. The CDR3 DNA is TGTGCCTGGAGTGAATCAGGAAACACCATATATTTT. Protein sequence: CAWSESGNTIYF. Full variable domain (remainder filled in from reference TRBV30 and TRBJ1-3): SQTIHQWPATLVQPVGSPLSLECTVEGTSNPNLYWYRQAAGRGLQLLFYSVGIGQISSEVPQNLSASRPQDRQFILSSKKLLLSDSGFYLCAWSESGNTIYFGEGSWLTVV.

V and J are TRBV27 and TRBJ2-3; the D gene is possibly TRBD1 (6 bases). There are 14 residues in the CDR3. Trimming removed 2 bases from V and 6 bases from J, with 12 bases in between. The germline CDR1 and CDR2 sequences are MNHEY and SMNVEV (reference sequence). The CDR3: CASSLRQAGDTQYF. DNA for the CDR3: TGTGCCAGCAGTTTAAGACAGGCAGGGGATACGCAGTATTTT.

A single count supports this clone. CDR3 in DNA: TGCGCCAGCAGCTCACCCGGGATTTATGGCTACACCTTC. It specifies CASSSPGIYGYTF. The chain is built from TRBV5-1 and TRBJ1-2; unclear D gene. The V and J ends lost 3 bases and 5 bases respectively, with 11 bases between them. This CDR3 region has 13 residues. Germline V gene data show CDR1 as SGHRS and CDR2 as YFSETQ. Together with reference TRBV5-1 and TRBJ1-2, the CDR3 gives the full variable domain: KAGVTQTPRYLIKTRGQQVTLSCSPISGHRSVSWYQQTPGQGLQFLFEYFSETQRNKGNFPGRFSGRQFSNSRSEMNVSTLELGDSALYLCASSSPGIYGYTFGSGTRLTVV.

The chain combines TRBV7-9 with TRBJ1-2, with D possibly matching TRBD1 (6 bases). This CDR3 contains 15 residues. V was shortened by 3 bases and J by 7 bases, with 18 bases between the two germline ends. Germline CDR1 and CDR2: SEHNR and FQNEAQ (reference sequence). The CDR3 sequence: CASSFSDRDTLGYTF. In DNA, the CDR3 is TGTGCCAGCAGCTTCTCGGACCGGGACACCCTTGGCTACACCTTC.

The chain couples TRBV6-4 to TRBJ2-3; TRBD2 aligns across 12 bases. CDR1 MRHNA and CDR2 SNTAGT come from the germline V gene. V shed 4 bases, J shed 1 base, and the junction held 0 bases outside the gene matches. The CDR3 runs to 15 residues. The chain's CDR3 is CASSGTSGGTDTQYF. In DNA form, the CDR3 reads TGTGCCAGCAGTGGGACTAGCGGGGGCACAGATACGCAGTATTTT.

The V call is TRBV28, the J call TRBJ1-2; 7 bases line up with TRBD1. The V and J ends lost 8 bases and 8 bases, in that order; junction bases with no gene match: 8. Per the germline V gene, CDR1 is MDHEN and CDR2 is SYDVKM. CDR3 length: 12 residues. The CDR3 sequence is CASDDRVKGYTF. In DNA form, the CDR3 reads TGTGCCAGCGACGACAGGGTTAAAGGCTACACCTTC.

The chain joins TRBV19 to TRBJ1-1; TRBD1 matches at 8 bases. Germline CDR1 and CDR2: LNHDA and SQIVND (reference sequence). J lost 2 bases, V lost 4 bases, and 3 bases had no gene match. The CDR3 is 14 amino acids. The CDR3 bases are TGTGCCAGTAGTAAACAGGGGGGAAACACTGAAGCTTTCTTT. As protein: CASSKQGGNTEAFF.

The sample holds one count of this clone. The V and J genes are TRBV5-1 and TRBJ1-1; a possible D gene is TRBD1 (5 bases). The V end was cut by 3 bases, the J end by 1 base, with 10 bases between. The CDR3 has 14 residues. CDR1 and CDR2 from the germline V gene are SGHRS and YFSETQ. The CDR3 DNA reads as TGCGCCAGCAGCTCGGCGACAGAGAACACTGAAGCTTTCTTT. Amino acids: CASSSATENTEAFF.

This clone came up once. The chain joins TRBV5-1 to TRBJ2-7; 7 bases are a match to TRBD2. In germline, CDR1 is SGHRS, CDR2 YFSETQ. CDR3 length equals 13 residues. V was clipped by 5 bases and J by 5 bases; unmatched bases: 7. The CDR3, as DNA: TGCGCCAGCAGGACCCGACTAGCAGACGAGCAGTACTTC. Its translation: CASRTRLADEQYF.

The chain joins TRBV6-6 to TRBJ2-7, with D tentatively TRBD2 (7 bases). The CDR3 has 13 amino acids. Germline V gives CDR1 MNHNY, CDR2 SVGAGI (reference sequence). V was cut by 6 bases and J by 2 bases, with 11 bases left in between. CDR3 residues: CASSKGGTYEQYF. CDR3 in DNA: TGTGCCAGCAGCAAGGGGGGGACCTACGAGCAGTACTTC.

The rearrangement uses TRBV6-5 and TRBJ2-1; 11 bases agree with TRBD2. The length of the CDR3 is 15 residues. V lost 5 bases and J lost 4; bases outside the gene matches: 4. Per the germline V gene, CDR1 is MNHEY and CDR2 is SVGAGI. Here the CDR3 reads CASSPSGRTYNEQFF. CDR3 coding DNA: TGTGCCAGCAGTCCTAGCGGGAGGACATACAATGAGCAGTTCTTC.

This chain links TRBV29-1 with TRBJ1-1, with no clear D. Germline assignment: CDR1 SQVTM and CDR2 ANQGSEA. With 4 bases removed from V and 2 bases from J, the gap between germline ends came to 14 bases. CDR3 length equals 14 residues. CDR3 DNA: TGCAGCGTTGTGGAGGTTCAGAAAAACACTGAAGCTTTCTTT. Protein sequence: CSVVEVQKNTEAFF.

This chain uses TRBV24-1 with TRBJ2-3, with 9 positions matching TRBD2. Germline assignment: CDR1 KGHDR and CDR2 SFDVKD. The CDR3 totals 16 residues. V shed 3 bases and J 4 bases; nucleotides not matched to a gene: 7. The CDR3 loop reads CATSDPSAGGPDTQYF. CDR3 coding DNA: TGTGCCACCAGTGATCCCTCGGCGGGAGGGCCAGATACGCAGTATTTT.

DNA of the CDR3: TGCGCCAGCAGCTCGAGGGATGGGCTAGCGGTTTCCTACGAGCAGTACTTC. Its translation is CASSSRDGLAVSYEQYF. This rearrangement joins TRBV5-1 to TRBJ2-7; 7 bases agree with TRBD2. V was pared by 3 bases and J by 1 base, with 13 bases of the junction left unmatched. CDR3 size: 17 residues. Germline CDR1 SGHRS, CDR2 YFSETQ.

The chain joins TRBV28 to TRBJ2-7; 7 bases line up with TRBD1. CDR3 size: 15 residues. Trimming at V came to 4 bases and at J to 0 bases, leaving 6 bases not matched to a gene. CDR1 and CDR2 from the germline V gene are MDHEN and SYDVKM. CDR3 sequence reads: CASSSPGQSSYEQYF. Here the CDR3 DNA reads TGTGCCAGCAGTTCACCGGGACAGAGCTCCTACGAGCAGTACTTC.

The rearrangement uses TRBV7-2 and TRBJ2-1, with a possible D match to TRBD2 (5 bases). The CDR3 runs 14 residues. Trimming removed 5 bases at V and 2 bases at J, with 10 bases between. CDR1 and CDR2 from the germline V gene are SGHTA and FQGNSA. The CDR3 bases are TGTGCCAGCAGCCTTTTGACTACCTACAATGAGCAGTTCTTC. It yields the protein CASSLLTTYNEQFF.

V is TRBV28 and J is TRBJ1-1, with 7 bases matching TRBD1. Trimming removed 6 bases from V and 1 base from J; junction bases left unmatched: 8. The CDR3 totals 15 residues. Germline-derived CDR1 and CDR2 are MDHEN and SYDVKM. The CDR3 spells CASRFAGTENTEAFF. The CDR3 region has the DNA TGTGCCAGCAGGTTCGCCGGGACAGAGAACACTGAAGCTTTCTTT.